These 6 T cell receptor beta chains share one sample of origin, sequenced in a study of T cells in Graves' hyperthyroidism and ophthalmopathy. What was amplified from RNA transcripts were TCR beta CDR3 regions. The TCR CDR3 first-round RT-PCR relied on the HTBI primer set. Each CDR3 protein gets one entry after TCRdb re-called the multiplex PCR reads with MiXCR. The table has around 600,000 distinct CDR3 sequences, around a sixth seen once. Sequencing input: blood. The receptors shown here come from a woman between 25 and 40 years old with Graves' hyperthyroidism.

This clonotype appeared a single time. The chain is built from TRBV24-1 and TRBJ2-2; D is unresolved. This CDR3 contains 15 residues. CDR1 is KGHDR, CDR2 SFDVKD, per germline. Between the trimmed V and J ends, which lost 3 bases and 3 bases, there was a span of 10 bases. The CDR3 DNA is TGTGCCACCAGTGATGACTCAATTCACACCGGGGAGCTGTTTTTT. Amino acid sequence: CATSDDSIHTGELFF.

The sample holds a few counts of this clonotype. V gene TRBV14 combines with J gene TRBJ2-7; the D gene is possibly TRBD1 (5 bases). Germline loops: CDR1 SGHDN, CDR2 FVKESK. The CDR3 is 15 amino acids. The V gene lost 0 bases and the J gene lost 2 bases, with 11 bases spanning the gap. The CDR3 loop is CASSQEAGPPYEQYF. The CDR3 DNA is TGTGCCAGCAGCCAAGAAGCAGGGCCCCCCTACGAGCAGTACTTC.

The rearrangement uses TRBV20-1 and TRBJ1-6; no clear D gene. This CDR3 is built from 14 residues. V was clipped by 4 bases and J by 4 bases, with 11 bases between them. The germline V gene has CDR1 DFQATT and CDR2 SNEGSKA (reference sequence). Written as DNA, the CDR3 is TGCAGTGCTACCCAGGCAGATTATAATTCACCCCTCCACTTT. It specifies CSATQADYNSPLHF.

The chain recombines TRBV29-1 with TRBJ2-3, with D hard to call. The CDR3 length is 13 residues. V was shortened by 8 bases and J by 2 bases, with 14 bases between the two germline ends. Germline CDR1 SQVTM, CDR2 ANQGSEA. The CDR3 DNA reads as TGCAGCACTCAGAATACTCACACAGATACGCAGTATTTT. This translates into CSTQNTHTDTQYF.

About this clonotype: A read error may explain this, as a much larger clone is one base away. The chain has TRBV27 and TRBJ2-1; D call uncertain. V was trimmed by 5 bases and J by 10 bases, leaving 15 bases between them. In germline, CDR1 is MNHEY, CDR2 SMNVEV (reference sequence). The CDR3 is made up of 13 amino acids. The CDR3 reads CASSHRGEDEQFF. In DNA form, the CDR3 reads TGTGCCAGCAGTCACCGAGGAGAGGACGAGCAGTTCTTC.

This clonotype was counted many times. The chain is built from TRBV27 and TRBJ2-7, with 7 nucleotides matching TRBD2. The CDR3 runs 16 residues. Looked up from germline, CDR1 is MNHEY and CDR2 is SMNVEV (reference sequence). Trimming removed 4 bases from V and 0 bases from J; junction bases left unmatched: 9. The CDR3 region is CASSSREGLSSYEQYF. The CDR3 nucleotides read TGTGCCAGCAGTTCCAGGGAGGGGCTGTCCTCCTACGAGCAGTACTTC.